Each of the 28 T cell receptor beta chains below was sequenced from the same sample in a study of blood T cell repertoires in COVID-19. Sequencing was performed with immunoSEQ multiplex PCR; in TCRdb, only in-frame clones are kept and a portion is missing. The sample lists some 300,000 clones, roughly 86% occurring once. The sample comprised PBMCs or T cells enriched from blood (not recorded which). Receptors were obtained from a woman between 45 and 65 years old who had been exposed to COVID-19.

The genes are TRBV9 and TRBJ1-3, with D perhaps TRBD1 (6 bases). V lost 0 bases to trimming and J lost 2 bases, with 9 bases between them. Germline CDR1 is SGDLS and CDR2 is YYNGEE. The CDR3 covers 15 residues. For the CDR3, the DNA is TGTGCCAGCAGCGTAGGGCAGGGGCCTGGAAACACCATATATTTT. As protein: CASSVGQGPGNTIYF. The full variable domain, with the rest looked up from reference TRBV9 and TRBJ1-3, is DSGVTQTPKHLITATGQRVTLRCSPRSGDLSVYWYQQSLDQGLQFLIQYYNGEERAKGNILERFSAQQFPDLHSELNLSSLELGDSALYFCASSVGQGPGNTIYFGEGSWLTVV.

The chain recombines TRBV27 with TRBJ2-7; 10 nucleotides agree with TRBD1. Germline V gives CDR1 MNHEY, CDR2 SMNVEV (reference sequence). The CDR3 consists of 15 residues. With V trimmed by 4 bases and J by 4 bases, 7 bases remained unmatched. In nucleotides, the CDR3 is TGTGCCAGCAGTTCGACAGGGGGCCTTCGTTACGAGCAGTACTTC. Protein product: CASSSTGGLRYEQYF.

This rearrangement joins TRBV28 to TRBJ1-2, with 9 bases that match TRBD1. The trim removed 1 base at V and 3 bases at J, leaving 3 bases unmatched. The CDR3 consists of 15 residues. Germline CDR1 MDHEN, CDR2 SYDVKM. CDR3 amino acids: CASSLSGQGYYGYTF. The CDR3 DNA is TGTGCCAGCAGTTTATCGGGACAGGGATACTATGGCTACACCTTC.

The chain uses TRBV18 and TRBJ1-3; no definite D call. The V end lost 3 bases, the J end lost 7 bases, and 10 bases lay between the germline ends. The length of the CDR3 is 13 residues. CDR1 and CDR2 from the germline V gene are KGHSH and LQKENI. The CDR3 region has the DNA TGTGCCAGCTCACCGTCGGAGGTTAACACCATATATTTT. This sequence encodes CASSPSEVNTIYF. Based on the CDR3 plus reference TRBV18 and TRBJ1-3, the full variable domain is NAGVMQNPRHLVRRRGQEARLRCSPMKGHSHVYWYRQLPEEGLKFMVYLQKENIIDESGMPKERFSAEFPKEGPSILRIQQVVRGDSAAYFCASSPSEVNTIYFGEGSWLTVV.

This clone is a singleton in its sample. V gene TRBV19 combines with J gene TRBJ1-5; D is unresolved. The V gene lost 2 bases and the J gene lost 3 bases, with 11 bases spanning the gap. Germline CDR1 reads LNHDA; CDR2 reads SQIVND (reference sequence). The CDR3 has 15 amino acids. The CDR3 region is CASSISGYLNQPQHF. The CDR3 DNA reads as TGTGCCAGTAGTATATCGGGGTACCTCAATCAGCCCCAGCATTTT.

The chain is built from TRBV30 and TRBJ1-2; D perhaps matches TRBD1 (6 bases). Germline loops: CDR1 GTSNPN, CDR2 SVGIG (reference sequence). The V and J ends lost 0 bases and 7 bases respectively, with 18 bases between them. The length of the CDR3 is 15 residues. CDR3 region: CAWSVRVQTGSGYTF. The CDR3 region has the DNA TGTGCCTGGAGTGTACGGGTCCAGACAGGTTCTGGCTACACCTTC.

This clone showed up just once. The chain links TRBV28 to TRBJ1-6, with D possibly TRBD1 on 6 matching bases. Germline CDR1 and CDR2: MDHEN and SYDVKM. V was pared by 2 bases and J by 13 bases, with 15 bases between. This CDR3 region has 14 residues. Here the CDR3 DNA reads TGTGCCAGCAGTTTACAGGCGCCCCAGGGGCCCCTCCACTTT. This translates into CASSLQAPQGPLHF. Variable domain in full (rest from reference TRBV28 and TRBJ1-6): DVKVTQSSRYLVKRTGEKVFLECVQDMDHENMFWYRQDPGLGLRLIYFSYDVKMKEKGDIPEGYSVSREKKERFSLILESASTNQTSMYLCASSLQAPQGPLHFGNGTRLTVT.

The rearrangement links TRBV28 to TRBJ1-4, with D perhaps matching TRBD1 (6 bases). CDR1 and CDR2 from the germline V gene are MDHEN and SYDVKM. CDR3 size: 17 residues. V lost 4 bases to trimming and J lost 0 bases, with 15 bases between them. This chain's CDR3 is CASSSPRGGATNEKLFF. CDR3 coding DNA: TGTGCCAGCAGTTCCCCAAGGGGGGGGGCAACTAATGAAAAACTGTTTTTT.

This clone showed up just once. The chain joins TRBV2 to TRBJ1-1, with 9 bases lining up with TRBD1. This CDR3 region has 14 residues. Per germline, CDR1 SNHLY and CDR2 FYNNEI. V was clipped by 7 bases and J by 2 bases; unmatched bases: 5. The CDR3 nucleotides are TGTGCCAGCACCCCGGGACAGGGAAACACTGAAGCTTTCTTT. Translation gives CASTPGQGNTEAFF.

The chain uses TRBV28 and TRBJ2-5, with 8 bases matching TRBD1. Per germline, CDR1 MDHEN and CDR2 SYDVKM. This CDR3 contains 15 residues. J lost 3 bases, V lost 7 bases, and 10 bases had no gene match. The CDR3 nucleotides read TGTGCCAGCAATCAAGGACAGGGCCTCAAAGAGACCCAGTACTTC. It specifies CASNQGQGLKETQYF.

The J gene is TRBJ1-2, the V gene TRBV28; D may be TRBD1 (5 bases). The CDR3 loop spans 13 amino acids. Germline V gene data show CDR1 as MDHEN and CDR2 as SYDVKM. V shed 1 base and J shed 8 bases, with 11 bases lying between them. CDR3 nucleotide sequence: TGTGCCAGCAGTTTATCCACGGGGGTAGGCTACACCTTC. Translating it yields CASSLSTGVGYTF.

CDR3 in amino acids: CASSHGEGRDRNQPQHF. The CDR3 region has the DNA TGTGCCAGCTCACACGGGGAGGGAAGGGACCGCAATCAGCCCCAGCATTTT. The chain is built from TRBV18 and TRBJ1-5; D is perhaps TRBD1 (5 bases). The germline V gene has CDR1 KGHSH and CDR2 LQKENI. This CDR3 has 17 amino acids. V lost 4 bases and J 2 bases, leaving 18 bases between the germline ends. The complete variable domain, with remaining parts taken from reference TRBV18 and TRBJ1-5, reads NAGVMQNPRHLVRRRGQEARLRCSPMKGHSHVYWYRQLPEEGLKFMVYLQKENIIDESGMPKERFSAEFPKEGPSILRIQQVVRGDSAAYFCASSHGEGRDRNQPQHFGDGTRLSIL.

This chain joins TRBV5-4 and TRBJ2-1; 11 positions match TRBD2. CDR1 SGHNT and CDR2 YYREEE come from the germline V gene (reference sequence). The CDR3 has 16 residues. V shed 5 bases and J 4 bases; nucleotides not matched to a gene: 8. The CDR3 sequence: CASSQTLAGGYNEQFF. The CDR3 nucleotides read TGTGCCAGCAGTCAAACCCTAGCGGGGGGTTACAATGAGCAGTTCTTC.

This chain joins TRBV27 and TRBJ2-1; D is perhaps TRBD2 (5 bases). The CDR3 has 16 amino acids. V was shortened by 3 bases and J by 0 bases, with 12 bases between the two germline ends. CDR1 is MNHEY, CDR2 SMNVEV, per germline (reference sequence). The DNA of the CDR3 is TGTGCCAGCAGTTTTGAATGGGAGAGCTCCTACAATGAGCAGTTCTTC. Residues: CASSFEWESSYNEQFF.

In DNA form, the CDR3 reads TGCGCCAGCAGCTTCGAGGTGGCGAACACTGAAGCTTTCTTT. Its translation is CASSFEVANTEAFF. This chain joins TRBV5-1 and TRBJ1-1, with D uncertain. The CDR3 loop spans 14 amino acids. The germline V and J ends were trimmed by 2 bases and 1 base, with 9 bases remaining between them. Germline assignment: CDR1 SGHRS and CDR2 YFSETQ.

The chain carries TRBV16 and TRBJ1-3; D may be TRBD1 (6 bases). Germline-derived CDR1 and CDR2 are KGHSY and FQNENV. Trimming cost V 3 bases and J 0 bases, with 15 bases left between them. The CDR3 is 17 residues long. CDR3: CASSHLRQAHSGNTIYF. CDR3 nucleotide sequence: TGTGCCAGCAGCCACCTCCGACAGGCCCACTCTGGAAACACCATATATTTT.

V usage is TRBV30 and J usage is TRBJ1-5; D remains unclear. The CDR3 has 13 residues. CDR1 and CDR2 (germline): GTSNPN, SVGIG (reference sequence). Trimming removed 0 bases at V and 9 bases at J, with 12 bases between. The CDR3 DNA reads as TGTGCCTGGAGTGTAGGAGCGCTCGTGCCCCAGCATTTT. This codes for CAWSVGALVPQHF.

J is TRBJ1-1 and V is TRBV5-1, with D possibly being TRBD1 (6 bases). Between the trimmed V and J ends, which lost 0 bases and 8 bases, there was a span of 14 bases. The CDR3 sequence is 14 residues long. Germline V gene sequence: CDR1 SGHRS, CDR2 YFSETQ. The CDR3 loop reads CASSLAQGKIEAFF. CDR3 DNA sequence: TGCGCCAGCAGCTTGGCCCAGGGGAAGATCGAAGCTTTCTTT. The whole variable domain, filled in from reference TRBV5-1 and TRBJ1-1, reads KAGVTQTPRYLIKTRGQQVTLSCSPISGHRSVSWYQQTPGQGLQFLFEYFSETQRNKGNFPGRFSGRQFSNSRSEMNVSTLELGDSALYLCASSLAQGKIEAFFGQGTRLTVV.

The table lists this clone with a few counts. J is TRBJ1-5 and V is TRBV6-1; 8 bases are shared with TRBD1. Germline values: CDR1 MNHNS, CDR2 SASEGT. CDR3 size: 18 residues. Trimming cost V 1 base and J 1 base; bases outside gene matches: 9. CDR3 loop: CASSEGVTGAGSNQPQHF. CDR3 bases: TGTGCCAGCAGTGAAGGGGTGACAGGGGCAGGGAGCAATCAGCCCCAGCATTTT.

This chain uses TRBV7-8 with TRBJ2-7; 9 bases map to TRBD1. The CDR3 is 15 residues long. Germline V gives CDR1 SGHVS, CDR2 FQNEAQ. Trimming took 3 bases from V and 6 from J; bases not matched to a gene: 9. The CDR3 is CASSLGGQGGLEQYF. CDR3 bases: TGTGCCAGCAGCTTGGGGGGACAGGGAGGTCTCGAGCAGTACTTC. Full variable domain (outside the CDR3, taken from reference TRBV7-8 and TRBJ2-7): GAGVSQSPRYKVAKRGQDVALRCDPISGHVSLFWYQQALGQGPEFLTYFQNEAQLDKSGLPSDRFFAERPEGSVSTLKIQRTQQEDSAVYLCASSLGGQGGLEQYFGPGTRLTVT.

V and J are TRBV5-4 and TRBJ1-5; 8 bases fit TRBD1. This CDR3 contains 15 residues. V shed 2 bases and J 2 bases; nucleotides not matched to a gene: 3. CDR1 is SGHNT and CDR2 is YYREEE in the germline V gene (reference sequence). CDR3 sequence reads: CASSFQGQGNQPQHF. DNA of the CDR3: TGTGCCAGCAGCTTTCAGGGACAGGGCAATCAGCCCCAGCATTTT.

V is TRBV5-4 and J is TRBJ1-1; D might be TRBD1 (5 bases). The length of the CDR3 is 14 residues. CDR1 is SGHNT and CDR2 is YYREEE in the germline V gene (reference sequence). Trimming removed 4 bases from V and 0 bases from J, with 10 bases in between. CDR3 loop: CASSLGLLNTEAFF. The CDR3 DNA reads as TGTGCCAGCAGCCTGGGACTGTTGAACACTGAAGCTTTCTTT.

This chain uses TRBV2 with TRBJ2-7; no definite D call. V lost 7 bases and J lost 5, with 9 bases in between. The germline gives CDR1 SNHLY, CDR2 FYNNEI. The CDR3 is 11 amino acids. The CDR3 region is CASTLKNEQYF. The CDR3 nucleotides are TGTGCCAGCACCCTAAAGAACGAGCAGTACTTC.

The chain links TRBV3-1 (or the pseudogene TRBV3-2) to TRBJ2-4; the match to TRBD1 covers 8 bases. CDR1 is LGHDT, CDR2 YNNKEL, per germline (reference sequence). J was trimmed by 6 bases and V by 0 bases; bases with no gene match: 4. The CDR3 runs 15 residues. The CDR3 loop reads CASSQDAGGGNIQYF. CDR3 sequence (DNA): TGTGCCAGCAGCCAAGACGCAGGGGGCGGAAACATTCAGTACTTC.

In its sample, this clone was seen a few times. Other DNA sequences within the sample encode an identical CDR3. The chain employs TRBV27 and TRBJ1-1; no definite D call. This CDR3 is 13 amino acids long. The germline V gene has CDR1 MNHEY and CDR2 SMNVEV (reference sequence). The V end lost 3 bases, the J end lost 5 bases, and 10 bases lay between the germline ends. DNA for the CDR3: TGTGCCAGCAGTTTGAGGGAAGGGACTGAAGCTTTCTTT. This sequence encodes CASSLREGTEAFF.

The chain is built from TRBV9 and TRBJ1-2; the match to TRBD1 covers 7 bases. The germline V gene encodes CDR1 SGDLS and CDR2 YYNGEE. The CDR3 extends over 19 amino acids. V was pared by 3 bases and J by 4 bases, with 21 bases of the junction left unmatched. Here the CDR3 DNA reads TGTGCCAGCAGCGGACCCCACGGGGACAGAGATCATTATTCCTATGGCTACACCTTC. Translation: CASSGPHGDRDHYSYGYTF.

The chain uses TRBV27 and TRBJ1-5; TRBD1 agrees at 7 bases. Germline-derived CDR1 and CDR2 are MNHEY and SMNVEV (reference sequence). The CDR3 runs 17 residues. The junction had 10 bases not matched to a gene; V was cut back by 1 base and J by 4 bases. The CDR3 here is CASSLWGRQGSNQPQHF. In DNA form, the CDR3 reads TGTGCCAGCAGTTTATGGGGTAGACAGGGTTCAAATCAGCCCCAGCATTTT.

The chain joins TRBV2 to TRBJ1-1, with 8 bases identical to TRBD1. Losses at the gene ends were 6 bases for V and 1 base for J; bases not matched to a gene: 7. The CDR3 extends over 15 amino acids. CDR1 and CDR2 (germline): SNHLY, FYNNEI. CDR3 nucleotide sequence: TGTGCCAGCAGGGGCTCAGGGGGCCCGAACACTGAAGCTTTCTTT. Protein product: CASRGSGGPNTEAFF. The full variable domain, its missing parts supplied by reference TRBV2 and TRBJ1-1, is EPEVTQTPSHQVTQMGQEVILRCVPISNHLYFYWYRQILGQKVEFLVSFYNNEISEKSEIFDDQFSVERPDGSNFTLKIRSTKLEDSAMYFCASRGSGGPNTEAFFGQGTRLTVV.